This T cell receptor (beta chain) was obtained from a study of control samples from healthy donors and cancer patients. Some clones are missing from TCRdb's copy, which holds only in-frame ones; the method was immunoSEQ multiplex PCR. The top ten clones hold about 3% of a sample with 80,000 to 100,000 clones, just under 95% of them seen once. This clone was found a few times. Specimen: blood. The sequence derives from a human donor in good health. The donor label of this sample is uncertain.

CDR3 nucleotides: TGCGCCAGCAGCCAGGGAGGGGGCAATCAGCCCCAGCATTTT. It encodes CASSQGGGNQPQHF. This chain joins TRBV5-1 and TRBJ1-5, with D perhaps matching TRBD1 (5 bases). Germline loops: CDR1 SGHRS, CDR2 YFSETQ. The CDR3 spans 14 residues. The ends were cut back, 4 bases at V and 2 bases at J, with 10 bases in the middle.